The 24 T cell receptor beta chains in this list originate from one sample, sequenced in a study of regulatory and conventional T cells in breast cancer. TCRdb recomputed calls from the PCR reads with MiXCR, one row per CDR3 protein. The profile shows 650 to 700 distinct CDR3 sequences, 32% of them singletons. Material: regulatory T cells from blood. The receptors stem from a female donor with breast cancer.

The V and J genes are TRBV5-1 and TRBJ1-5, with 7 bases aligning to TRBD1. There are 14 residues in the CDR3. CDR1 and CDR2 from the germline V gene are SGHRS and YFSETQ. V dropped 4 bases and J dropped 0; count of bases not matched to a gene: 1. Here the CDR3 reads CASSPGGSNQPQHF. Written as DNA, the CDR3 is TGCGCCAGCAGCCCAGGGGGTAGCAATCAGCCCCAGCATTTT.

This clonotype was counted only a few times. The chain employs TRBV20-1 and TRBJ2-3; D may correspond to TRBD1 or TRBD2 (6 bases each). CDR1 DFQATT and CDR2 SNEGSKA come from the germline V gene (reference sequence). Deletions cut 3 bases from V and 4 bases from J, with 11 bases between. The CDR3 sequence is 13 residues long. CDR3 amino acids: CSARNGGPDTQYF. The CDR3 DNA sequence: TGCAGTGCTAGGAACGGGGGCCCAGATACGCAGTATTTT.

A word on this clonotype: The CDR3 does not close with the conserved phenylalanine or tryptophan, likely indicating a read error. This chain uses TRBV12-3 or TRBV12-4 with TRBJ2-1; D might be TRBD2 (6 bases). The CDR3 runs 15 residues. Trimming stripped 0 bases from V and 5 bases from J, with 11 bases between. In nucleotides, the CDR3 is TGTGCCAGCAGTTTAGCGGGACTTACTAACAATGAGCAGTTCTTA. Translating it yields CASSLAGLTNNEQFL.

This clonotype was counted between two and nine times. This chain connects TRBV12-3 or TRBV12-4 to TRBJ1-5, with D hard to call. V was shortened by 6 bases and J by 5 bases, with 8 bases between the two germline ends. The CDR3 length is 12 residues. The CDR3 loop reads CASRQQDQPQHF. The CDR3 DNA is TGTGCCAGCAGGCAGCAGGATCAGCCCCAGCATTTT.

This chain links TRBV9 with TRBJ2-3; D possibly corresponds to TRBD1 (5 bases). Trimming left V 2 bases short and J 2 bases short, with 18 bases between. The CDR3 is made up of 17 amino acids. Germline V CDR1 and CDR2: SGDLS, YYNGEE. CDR3 protein: CASSVGQGPPHTDTQYF. CDR3 bases: TGTGCCAGCAGCGTCGGTCAGGGCCCCCCTCACACAGATACGCAGTATTTT.

This chain connects TRBV5-6 to TRBJ2-7; 9 bases match TRBD1. Germline CDR1 and CDR2: SGHDT and YYEEEE. The V segment lost 0 bases and the J segment 2 bases; nucleotides outside the gene matches: 6. This CDR3 has 16 residues. The chain's CDR3 is CASSLGGDRVPYEQYF. CDR3 nucleotide sequence: TGTGCCAGCAGCTTGGGCGGGGACAGGGTTCCCTACGAGCAGTACTTC.

This sequence joins TRBV3-1 and TRBJ1-2; D remains ambiguous. Trimming left V 6 bases short and J 8 bases short, with 16 bases between. The length of the CDR3 is 13 residues. Looked up from germline, CDR1 is LGHDT and CDR2 is YNNKEL (reference sequence). This CDR3 reads CASSPTPQRGYTF. Written as DNA, the CDR3 is TGTGCCAGCAGTCCGACACCCCAAAGGGGCTACACCTTC.

This clonotype is large in the sample. The CDR3 spells CSASRFSGSGETQYF. As DNA, the CDR3 is TGCAGTGCTAGCCGCTTTAGCGGGAGTGGTGAGACCCAGTACTTC. The J gene is TRBJ2-5, the V gene TRBV20-1; TRBD2 matches 9 bases. Germline V lookup: CDR1 DFQATT, CDR2 SNEGSKA (reference sequence). V shed 3 bases and J 5 bases; nucleotides not matched to a gene: 10. There are 15 residues in the CDR3.

V and J are TRBV7-8 and TRBJ2-1, with D possibly being TRBD2 (6 bases). The CDR3 is 21 residues long. CDR1 and CDR2 (germline): SGHVS, FQNEAQ. V was cut by 3 bases and J by 5 bases, with 32 bases left in between. The CDR3 bases are TGTGCCAGCAGCTTTAGGGCTGGGGGATCGCTCTGGAGGGGTTTTGACAATGAGCAGTTCTTC. Amino acids: CASSFRAGGSLWRGFDNEQFF.

The rearrangement uses TRBV29-1 and TRBJ2-1, with 11 bases identical to TRBD2. There are 15 residues in the CDR3. Looked up from germline, CDR1 is SQVTM and CDR2 is ANQGSEA. The junction had 11 bases not matched to a gene; V was cut back by 7 bases and J by 6 bases. This CDR3 is CSGGGLAEVFNEQFF. CDR3 nucleotide sequence: TGCAGCGGAGGGGGACTAGCGGAGGTCTTCAATGAGCAGTTCTTC.

About this clonotype: A clone one base away is much larger, so this may be a read error. The rearrangement links TRBV7-2 to TRBJ1-2; the D is unclear. The germline gives CDR1 SGHTA, CDR2 FQGNSA. This CDR3 comprises 13 residues. The V gene lost 3 bases and the J gene lost 4 bases, with 9 bases spanning the gap. CDR3 amino acids: CASSFSRSYGYTF. As DNA, the CDR3 is TGTGCCAGCAGCTTTTCCAGGAGCTATGGCTACACCTTC.

Sample share makes this clonotype large. The rearrangement joins TRBV7-2 to TRBJ2-7, with no clear D. Trimming took off 1 base at V and 6 bases at J, with 10 bases between the two ends. Germline CDR1 and CDR2: SGHTA and FQGNSA. The CDR3 runs 13 residues. CDR3 sequence (DNA): TGTGCCAGCAGCTTAGTAGGTGCTTCCGAGCAGTACTTC. It specifies CASSLVGASEQYF.

The chain combines TRBV20-1 with TRBJ2-7; no reliable D call. Trimming pared 3 bases from V and 0 bases from J, leaving 12 bases between. The CDR3 consists of 14 residues. Germline CDR1 DFQATT, CDR2 SNEGSKA (reference sequence). As DNA, the CDR3 is TGCAGTGCTAGTTATCGGTTGGCCTCCTACGAGCAGTACTTC. This encodes CSASYRLASYEQYF.

The chain has TRBV9 and TRBJ2-1; 8 nucleotides match TRBD2. The ends lost 2 bases at V and 7 bases at J; junction bases unmatched: 11. Germline lookup yields CDR1 SGDLS and CDR2 YYNGEE. The CDR3 loop spans 16 amino acids. The CDR3 region is CASSVVGTRAWNEQFF. CDR3 DNA sequence: TGTGCCAGCAGCGTGGTTGGGACTAGGGCTTGGAATGAGCAGTTCTTC.

CDR3 loop: CASSDRLVVVDEQFF. The CDR3 DNA reads TGTGCCAGCAGTGATAGGCTAGTTGTGGTCGATGAGCAGTTCTTC. This rearrangement joins TRBV2 to TRBJ2-1; D call uncertain. Per germline, CDR1 SNHLY and CDR2 FYNNEI. This CDR3 region has 15 residues. V dropped 3 bases and J dropped 8 bases, with 17 bases sitting between them.

This clonotype has more than one count but fewer than ten. The chain joins TRBV6-2 or TRBV6-3 to TRBJ2-1, with 10 bases that match TRBD1. The CDR3 sequence is 16 residues long. CDR1 and CDR2 from the germline V gene are MNHEY and SVGEGT. J was trimmed by 3 bases and V by 5 bases; bases with no gene match: 7. The CDR3: CASSTSGTGVYNEQFF. The CDR3 coding sequence is TGTGCCAGCAGTACCTCCGGGACAGGGGTCTACAATGAGCAGTTCTTC.

This chain links TRBV5-1 with TRBJ1-5; TRBD1 is a possible D gene (5 bases). Trimming took off 0 bases at V and 1 base at J, with 8 bases between the two ends. Germline V gene lookup returns CDR1 SGHRS and CDR2 YFSETQ. The CDR3 contains 15 residues. The CDR3 sequence is CASSLAGDSNQPQHF. The CDR3 DNA reads as TGCGCCAGCAGCTTGGCCGGGGACAGCAATCAGCCCCAGCATTTT. Together with reference TRBV5-1 and TRBJ1-5, the CDR3 gives the full variable domain: KAGVTQTPRYLIKTRGQQVTLSCSPISGHRSVSWYQQTPGQGLQFLFEYFSETQRNKGNFPGRFSGRQFSNSRSEMNVSTLELGDSALYLCASSLAGDSNQPQHFGDGTRLSIL.

In its sample, this clonotype was seen a few times. This likely comes from a read error, as the CDR3 has no conserved phenylalanine or tryptophan at its end. The chain joins TRBV9 to TRBJ2-6; D gene uncertain. With 0 bases removed from V and 8 bases from J, the gap between germline ends came to 9 bases. The CDR3 length is 14 residues. Germline lookup yields CDR1 SGDLS and CDR2 YYNGEE. CDR3 DNA: TGTGCCAGCAGCGTAGCGATCCCGTCCAACGTCCTGACTTCC. Translation gives CASSVAIPSNVLTS.

This chain connects TRBV6-6 to TRBJ2-7; tentatively, D is TRBD1 (6 bases). Germline V CDR1 and CDR2: MNHNY, SVGAGI (reference sequence). This CDR3 region has 14 residues. Trimming took off 2 bases at V and 3 bases at J, with 11 bases between the two ends. CDR3 region: CASSYRQVNYEQYF. For the CDR3, the DNA is TGTGCCAGCAGTTACCGACAGGTAAACTACGAGCAGTACTTC.

This clonotype was recorded only once. Since a much larger clone is just one base distant, this may be a read error. The chain carries TRBV20-1 and TRBJ2-5; no firm D call. V dropped 3 bases and J dropped 5 bases, with 7 bases sitting between them. The CDR3 runs to 11 residues. Germline CDR1 DFQATT, CDR2 SNEGSKA (reference sequence). CDR3 nucleotides: TGCAGTGCTAGGCCCGCTGAGACCCAGTACTTC. This encodes CSARPAETQYF.

The chain couples TRBV20-1 to TRBJ2-1; 10 nucleotides agree with TRBD2. Trimming at V came to 0 bases and at J to 6 bases, leaving 5 bases not matched to a gene. The CDR3 sequence is 15 residues long. CDR1 and CDR2 from the germline V gene are DFQATT and SNEGSKA (reference sequence). The CDR3, as DNA: TGCAGTGCTAGAGAGGCTAGCGGGGGTTTCAATGAGCAGTTCTTC. Translated, it gives CSAREASGGFNEQFF.

The chain combines TRBV18 with TRBJ2-5, with 9 bases that match TRBD1. V was pared by 3 bases and J by 3 bases, with 2 bases of the junction left unmatched. Germline CDR1 KGHSH, CDR2 LQKENI. This CDR3 is 14 amino acids long. The CDR3 loop reads CASSPRDREETQYF. The CDR3 DNA reads as TGTGCCAGCTCACCTCGGGACAGGGAAGAGACCCAGTACTTC.

The genes are TRBV6-1 and TRBJ2-3; TRBD1 is a possible D gene (6 bases). V gave up 5 bases and J gave up 0 bases, with 12 bases separating them. Germline CDR1 and CDR2: MNHNS and SASEGT. This CDR3 comprises 15 residues. CDR3 amino acids: CASSYRVASTDTQYF. In nucleotides, the CDR3 is TGTGCCAGCAGTTACAGGGTGGCTAGCACAGATACGCAGTATTTT.

About this clonotype: The final CDR3 position lacks the conserved phenylalanine or tryptophan, pointing to a likely read error. The CDR3 spells CAWSSFGSTDTQYL. The CDR3, as DNA: TGTGCCTGGAGTTCTTTCGGGAGCACAGATACGCAGTATCTT. The rearrangement links TRBV30 to TRBJ2-3; no clear D. CDR1 and CDR2 (germline): GTSNPN, SVGIG (reference sequence). Trimming stripped 2 bases from V and 0 bases from J, with 9 bases between. This CDR3 contains 14 residues.